A selection of T cell receptor beta chains follows, all from one sample in a study of beta chain features in type 1 diabetes. Clones were read by immunoSEQ multiplex PCR, and TCRdb kept only the in-frame ones, dropping some. The table lists 500,000 to 700,000 clones, about 16% of them singletons. The specimen sequenced was naive CD4+ T cells from blood. These receptors were taken from a man younger than 35 in good health. The CDR3 runs from the conserved cysteine through the conserved F or W. D genes are given only for firm matches. Clone size appears in some rows only: once, few, many, or a class for an expanded clone.

j_call clone_size v_call d_call cdr3_nt cdr3_aa
TRBJ2-4 . TRBV7-2 . TGTGCCAGCAGCTTCGGCCCCGGGACAGCCAAAAACATTCAGTACTTC CASSFGPGTAKNIQYF
TRBJ2-7 few TRBV5-1 . TGCGCCAGCAGCTCGAAGACAGGTAACGAGCAGTACTTC CASSSKTGNEQYF
TRBJ2-3 few TRBV5-1 . TGCGCCAGCTCCGACAGTGAACCCCTAGATACGCAGTATTTT CASSDSEPLDTQYF
TRBJ2-1 . TRBV7-9 . TGTGCCAGCAGCTCGAACAGACCGGGAATTAATGGGCATGAGCAGTTCTTC CASSSNRPGINGHEQFF
TRBJ2-3 few TRBV29-1 . TGCAGCGTTGTGTACAGCACAGATACGCAGTATTTT CSVVYSTDTQYF
TRBJ1-1 few TRBV2 . TGTGCCAGCAGAGTCAGGGCTGACACTGAAGCTTTCTTT CASRVRADTEAFF
TRBJ2-7 . TRBV28 TRBD1 TGTGCCAGCAGTTTAACGGGACAGGGGAACGAGCAGTACTTC CASSLTGQGNEQYF
TRBJ2-4 . TRBV10-3 . TGTGCCATCAGTGACGGCGGGATGGGGCCCAAAAACATTCAGTACTTC CAISDGGMGPKNIQYF
TRBJ1-6 . TRBV18 . TGTGCCAGCTCACGGCGACAGGCCGAACCCCTCCACTTT CASSRRQAEPLHF
TRBJ2-2 few TRBV10-3 TRBD1 TGTGCCATCAGTGCCCCGGGACAGAGCACCGGGGAGCTGTTTTTT CAISAPGQSTGELFF
TRBJ2-2 . TRBV5-1 . TGCGCCAGCAGCTTGCTAACCGGGGAGCTGTTTTTT CASSLLTGELFF
TRBJ2-1 . TRBV7-8 TRBD2 TGTGCCAGCAGCAAACTAGCGTCTGAGCAGTTCTTC CASSKLASEQFF
TRBJ2-3 few TRBV2 TRBD2 TGTGCCAGCAAAGAGCGGGAGATTTCAGATACGCAGTATTTT CASKEREISDTQYF
TRBJ2-1 . TRBV9 TRBD1 TGTGCCAGCAGCCCTGACAGGGCAAAGGACTGGAAGCAGTTCTTC CASSPDRAKDWKQFF
TRBJ1-1 . TRBV19 . TGTGCCAGTAGTATAATCGGGCGGCAGGGCGGCACTGAAGCTTTCTTT CASSIIGRQGGTEAFF
TRBJ2-4 few TRBV11-2 TRBD1 TGTGCCAGCAGGTCAGCCAAGGACAGGGGGCTGGCAGCCAAAAACATTCAGTACTTC CASRSAKDRGLAAKNIQYF
TRBJ1-1 few TRBV7-2 TRBD1 TGTGCCAGCAGCTGGGGACAGGTGAACACTGAAGCTTTCTTT CASSWGQVNTEAFF
TRBJ2-1 . TRBV2 . TGTGCCAGCAGTGTGGGTTCGCCTGAGCAGTTCTTC CASSVGSPEQFF
TRBJ2-2 . TRBV4-2 TRBD1 TGTGCCAGCAGCCAAGGGGACAGAACCGGGGAGCTGTTTTTT CASSQGDRTGELFF
TRBJ2-5 . TRBV9 TRBD1 TGTGCCAGCAGCGAAACAGGGGGCCTGGGGGAGACCCAGTACTTC CASSETGGLGETQYF
TRBJ2-5 few TRBV5-1 TRBD1 TGCGCCAGCAGCCTCGGGACAGGGGGACAAGAGACCCAGTACTTC CASSLGTGGQETQYF
TRBJ2-3 . TRBV7-3 TRBD2 TGTGCCAGCAGCTCCACGGGACTAGCGCGACTCACGCAGTATTTT CASSSTGLARLTQYF
TRBJ1-1 . TRBV5-4 . TGTGCCAGCAGCTTCTCCTGGGGAACTGAAGCTTTCTTT CASSFSWGTEAFF
TRBJ2-4 few TRBV18 . TGTGCCAGCTCACCAAACGCGGGAGCCAAAAACATTCAGTACTTC CASSPNAGAKNIQYF
TRBJ2-7 . TRBV7-6 . TGTGCCAGCAGCTTAGTTCAGGCGGGTGACGAGCAGTACTTC CASSLVQAGDEQYF
TRBJ1-2 . TRBV7-2 . TGTGCCAGCAGCTTGCAGGGCTATGGCTACACCTTC CASSLQGYGYTF
TRBJ2-7 few TRBV5-1 . TGCGCCAGCAGCTTGGATGTACTTTCTTTCGAGCAGTACTTC CASSLDVLSFEQYF
TRBJ2-5 . TRBV15 . TGTGCCACCAGCGGCCGGACAGAAGAGACCCAGTACTTC CATSGRTEETQYF